These 17 T cell receptor beta chains were all obtained from the same sample, sequenced in a study of blood T cells in healthy people across ages. Next came a second PCR, run for about 7 to 12 cycles, which used a sample-barcoded 5' primer along with a J-beta primer mix. TCRdb reprocessed the 5' RACE reads via MiXCR and lists one record per CDR3 protein. The data show just over 800,000 distinct CDR3 sequences, less than 80% seen once. Material: blood. The receptor set was obtained from a man under 40 in good health.

V and J are TRBV5-5 and TRBJ2-2; 9 bases are shared with TRBD1. This CDR3 is built from 17 residues. Germline V gene sequence: CDR1 SGHKS, CDR2 YYEKEE (reference sequence). V lost 4 bases and J lost 5; bases outside the gene matches: 12. Here the CDR3 reads CASSMILGQGGTGELFF. DNA for the CDR3: TGTGCCAGCAGCATGATACTGGGACAGGGAGGGACCGGGGAGCTGTTTTTT.

This clonotype was observed a few times. CDR3 loop: CASSQNDYEQYF. In DNA, the CDR3 is TGTGCCAGCAGCCAGAACGACTACGAGCAGTACTTC. The chain recombines TRBV7-2 with TRBJ2-7, with D unresolved. CDR1 is SGHTA, CDR2 FQGNSA, per germline. The CDR3 runs to 12 residues. Trimming removed 5 bases at V and 3 bases at J, with 8 bases between.

This chain connects TRBV10-3 to TRBJ2-7; D may be TRBD1 or TRBD2 (5 bases each). CDR1 and CDR2 (germline): ENHRY, SYGVKD. Trimming cost V 0 bases and J 1 base, with 10 bases left between them. This CDR3 is 15 amino acids long. The CDR3 DNA reads as TGTGCCATCAGTGAGTCCCGTGGGGGATCCTACGAGCAGTACTTC. Its protein product is CAISESRGGSYEQYF.

The chain carries TRBV20-1 and TRBJ2-1; D might be TRBD2 (5 bases). The CDR3 length is 13 residues. V dropped 1 base and J dropped 5 bases, with 9 bases sitting between them. CDR1 and CDR2 from the germline V gene are DFQATT and SNEGSKA (reference sequence). The CDR3 reads CSARVTTDNEQFF. CDR3 coding DNA: TGCAGTGCTAGAGTGACTACTGACAATGAGCAGTTCTTC.

V and J are TRBV15 and TRBJ2-5; D not resolved. Germline V lookup: CDR1 LNHNV, CDR2 YYDKDF (reference sequence). Trimming took off 2 bases at V and 8 bases at J, with 12 bases between the two ends. The CDR3 is made up of 13 amino acids. The CDR3 is CATSRTRTATQYF. The CDR3 bases are TGTGCCACCAGCAGAACCCGGACGGCCACCCAGTACTTC.

This clonotype was picked up one time. J is TRBJ2-2 and V is TRBV28, with TRBD1 matching over 8 bases. From germline, CDR1 is MDHEN and CDR2 SYDVKM. The CDR3 totals 18 residues. The V segment lost 4 bases and the J segment 4 bases; nucleotides outside the gene matches: 14. This CDR3 reads CASSSPSVGQGITGELFF. The CDR3 bases are TGTGCCAGCAGTTCCCCCTCCGTCGGACAGGGAATCACCGGGGAGCTGTTTTTT.

Here the CDR3 DNA reads TGTGCCATCAGTGGCACAGGGACCTACACTGAAGCTTTCTTT. Protein: CAISGTGTYTEAFF. The rearrangement joins TRBV10-3 to TRBJ1-1; the D gene is possibly TRBD1 (6 bases). The length of the CDR3 is 14 residues. Germline loops: CDR1 ENHRY, CDR2 SYGVKD. V lost 4 bases to trimming and J lost 3 bases, with 12 bases between them.

V is TRBV12-3 or TRBV12-4 and J is TRBJ1-2, with no clear D. The CDR3 has 13 amino acids. Trimming stripped 4 bases from V and 8 bases from J, with 14 bases between. The CDR3 nucleotides read TGTGCCAGCAGTTCGGACGGCGGTAGGGGCTACACCTTC. Residues: CASSSDGGRGYTF.

V usage is TRBV5-5 and J usage is TRBJ2-4; tentatively, D is TRBD1 (6 bases). This CDR3 spans 16 amino acids. V dropped 2 bases and J dropped 6 bases, with 18 bases sitting between them. Germline V gene lookup returns CDR1 SGHKS and CDR2 YYEKEE (reference sequence). The CDR3 spells CASSLPLSGHLNIQYF. The CDR3 nucleotides read TGTGCCAGCAGCTTACCTCTTTCGGGACACCTAAACATTCAGTACTTC.

This clonotype was observed a few times. In DNA form, the CDR3 reads TGTGCTAGTGCCCCTGGAGGGGGAGGTAATGAGCAGTTCTTC. Translation: CASAPGGGGNEQFF. V and J are TRBV12-5 and TRBJ2-1; TRBD1 or TRBD2 may be the D gene (6 bases each). The ends were cut back, 7 bases at V and 7 bases at J, with 17 bases in the middle. CDR3 length: 14 residues. The germline V gene encodes CDR1 LGHNT and CDR2 FRNRAP.

The chain combines TRBV7-7 with TRBJ1-2; a weak D match, TRBD1 (6 bases). The CDR3 runs to 14 residues. The ends were cut back, 5 bases at V and 7 bases at J, with 17 bases in the middle. Looked up from germline, CDR1 is SSHAT and CDR2 is FNYEAQ (reference sequence). The CDR3 DNA follows: TGTGCCAGCAGCCCACTCCGCGCGGGGGCTGGCTACACCTTC. Translating it yields CASSPLRAGAGYTF.

There are a few counts of this clonotype. V usage is TRBV6-1 and J usage is TRBJ2-3, with 13 bases fitting TRBD2. Trimming removed 6 bases from V and 8 bases from J; junction bases left unmatched: 8. This CDR3 region has 15 residues. CDR1 is MNHNS, CDR2 SASEGT, per germline. CDR3: CASREGLAGPVTQYF. CDR3 DNA: TGTGCCAGCAGGGAGGGACTAGCGGGACCGGTTACGCAGTATTTT.

The table lists this clonotype with a few counts. The V and J genes are TRBV20-1 and TRBJ1-4; D might be TRBD1 (5 bases). This CDR3 region has 15 residues. V dropped 5 bases and J dropped 2 bases, with 15 bases sitting between them. The germline gives CDR1 DFQATT, CDR2 SNEGSKA (reference sequence). CDR3 DNA: TGCAGTGCTCCCCCCCGGGGGAGGACTAATGAAAAACTGTTTTTT. It encodes CSAPPRGRTNEKLFF.

The chain couples TRBV5-6 to TRBJ1-2; no clear D gene. This CDR3 comprises 14 residues. CDR1 is SGHDT and CDR2 is YYEEEE in the germline V gene. V was trimmed by 4 bases and J by 6 bases, leaving 16 bases between them. The CDR3 region is CASSHISGPDGYTF. CDR3 coding DNA: TGTGCCAGCAGCCATATAAGCGGACCAGATGGCTACACCTTC.

The chain has TRBV6-6 and TRBJ2-7, with D uncertain. Trimming left V 0 bases short and J 3 bases short, with 9 bases between. The V gene's germline CDR1 is MNHNY and CDR2 SVGAGI (reference sequence). This CDR3 is 14 amino acids long. The CDR3 DNA reads as TGTGCCAGCAGTTACTCAACAAGTATCTACGAGCAGTACTTC. It is translated as CASSYSTSIYEQYF.

V gene TRBV28 combines with J gene TRBJ2-1, with TRBD2 as a possible D gene (6 bases). Deletions cut 6 bases from V and 0 bases from J, with 12 bases between. CDR3 length equals 15 residues. Germline V gives CDR1 MDHEN, CDR2 SYDVKM. The CDR3 nucleotides read TGTGCCAGCAGGGGACTTTCCAGCTCCTACAATGAGCAGTTCTTC. Amino acid sequence: CASRGLSSSYNEQFF.

V is TRBV6-5 and J is TRBJ2-5; a weak D match, TRBD1 (5 bases). The end of the DNA is better explained by TRBJ2-7, so the J call may be wrong. The CDR3 covers 15 residues. CDR1 is MNHEY and CDR2 is SVGAGI in the germline V gene. This CDR3 reads CASRTDRNPSYEQYF. Written as DNA, the CDR3 is TGTGCCAGCAGAACCGACAGAAACCCCTCCTACGAGCAGTACTTC.